The 24 T cell receptor beta chains in this list originate from one sample, sequenced in a study of blood T cell repertoires in COVID-19. TCRdb's copy holds only in-frame clones and misses some; the assay was immunoSEQ multiplex PCR. The sample includes roughly 360,000 clones, less than 90% of them seen just once. The sequenced sample consisted of PBMCs or T cells enriched from blood (not recorded which). Receptors originate from a woman between 45 and 60 years old who had recovered from COVID-19.

The chain employs TRBV7-2 and TRBJ1-6; D is possibly TRBD1 (5 bases). With 8 bases removed from V and 7 bases from J, the gap between germline ends came to 9 bases. CDR1 is SGHTA, CDR2 FQGNSA, per germline. CDR3 length equals 12 residues. The CDR3 sequence is CASARGNSPLHF. CDR3 DNA: TGTGCCAGCGCGCGGGGCAATTCACCCCTCCACTTT.

The genes are TRBV29-1 and TRBJ1-1; TRBD1 aligns across 7 bases. This CDR3 has 15 residues. V was clipped by 5 bases and J by 9 bases; unmatched bases: 18. The germline gives CDR1 SQVTM, CDR2 ANQGSEA. The CDR3 is CSVYTPQGGQRKAFF. In DNA form, the CDR3 reads TGCAGCGTTTATACGCCGCAGGGGGGCCAAAGGAAAGCTTTCTTT.

The chain recombines TRBV5-1 with TRBJ1-2; 8 bases line up with TRBD1. V lost 4 bases, J lost 8 bases, and 16 bases stayed unmatched. Germline-derived CDR1 and CDR2 are SGHRS and YFSETQ. This CDR3 has 16 amino acids. CDR3 in DNA: TGCGCCAGCAGCCTAGGACTTGGCAGGGGGCCTGAGGGCTACACCTTC. Encoded protein: CASSLGLGRGPEGYTF.

This clone was recorded only once. The DNA for the CDR3 is TGCGCCAGCAGCCAAGATCTGGGGACTTTTCAGCCCCAGCATTTT. It translates to CASSQDLGTFQPQHF. This chain uses TRBV4-1 with TRBJ1-5; TRBD1 might be the D (5 bases). CDR1 is MGHRA, CDR2 YSYEKL, per germline. The CDR3 runs to 15 residues. V was pared by 0 bases and J by 6 bases, with 12 bases between.

V is TRBV15 and J is TRBJ2-7; 9 bases agree with TRBD2. V lost 0 bases to trimming and J lost 6 bases; unmatched junction nucleotides: 12. The CDR3 contains 17 residues. Germline assignment: CDR1 LNHNV and CDR2 YYDKDF (reference sequence). The DNA of the CDR3 is TGTGCCACCAGCAGAGACCTCCTTAGCGGGAGCCAAAGCGAGCAGTACTTC. Protein product: CATSRDLLSGSQSEQYF.

The chain uses TRBV7-9 and TRBJ1-2; no firm D call. This CDR3 is built from 11 residues. Germline V gene sequence: CDR1 SEHNR, CDR2 FQNEAQ (reference sequence). V was pared by 5 bases and J by 4 bases, with 5 bases between. DNA for the CDR3: TGTGCCAGCAGCCGGTCCTATGGCTACACCTTC. Protein product: CASSRSYGYTF.

V usage is TRBV3-1 (or the pseudogene TRBV3-2) and J usage is TRBJ1-1; TRBD1 agrees at 7 bases. Trimming removed 4 bases from V and 7 bases from J; junction bases left unmatched: 9. CDR3 length equals 14 residues. From germline, CDR1 is LGHDT and CDR2 YNNKEL (reference sequence). CDR3 loop: CASSRLTGQLEAFF. CDR3 coding DNA: TGTGCCAGCAGCCGTTTGACGGGACAGCTTGAAGCTTTCTTT.

This chain connects TRBV18 to TRBJ1-1; D ambiguous. This CDR3 has 13 residues. Per the germline V gene, CDR1 is KGHSH and CDR2 is LQKENI. V lost 6 bases to trimming and J lost 3 bases, with 11 bases between them. The CDR3 nucleotides read TGTGCCAGCTCCGCCCTGGCAGACACTGAAGCTTTCTTT. This encodes CASSALADTEAFF. Using reference TRBV18 and TRBJ1-1 for the parts outside the CDR3, the full variable domain is NAGVMQNPRHLVRRRGQEARLRCSPMKGHSHVYWYRQLPEEGLKFMVYLQKENIIDESGMPKERFSAEFPKEGPSILRIQQVVRGDSAAYFCASSALADTEAFFGQGTRLTVV.

The gene calls are TRBV6-5 and TRBJ1-2; weak D call: TRBD1 (6 bases). The CDR3 has 14 residues. Trimming pared 5 bases from V and 8 bases from J, leaving 18 bases between. Germline CDR1 reads MNHEY; CDR2 reads SVGAGI. CDR3 region: CASSPGPGAGGYTF. CDR3 sequence (DNA): TGTGCCAGCAGTCCAGGGCCAGGGGCTGGAGGCTACACCTTC.

The genes are TRBV3-1 (or the pseudogene TRBV3-2) and TRBJ2-1, with TRBD2 identical over 7 bases. The CDR3 covers 16 residues. V gave up 3 bases and J gave up 8 bases; unmatched junction bases: 13. Germline V lookup: CDR1 LGHDT, CDR2 YNNKEL (reference sequence). The CDR3 region is CASSQSDWDYFYEQFF. The CDR3 bases are TGTGCCAGCAGCCAGTCTGACTGGGACTATTTCTATGAGCAGTTCTTC.

The J gene is TRBJ1-2, the V gene TRBV15, with D possibly matching TRBD1 (6 bases). The CDR3 extends over 13 amino acids. Germline loops: CDR1 LNHNV, CDR2 YYDKDF (reference sequence). Trimming removed 6 bases at V and 4 bases at J, with 12 bases between. The CDR3 sequence is CATRPDRGYGYTF. The CDR3 coding sequence is TGTGCCACCAGACCGGACAGAGGCTATGGCTACACCTTC.

The chain employs TRBV9 and TRBJ2-1; tentative D call: TRBD2 (5 bases). Deletions cut 3 bases from V and 4 bases from J, with 17 bases between. CDR3 length equals 16 residues. Germline assignment: CDR1 SGDLS and CDR2 YYNGEE. The CDR3 sequence: CASSDTPGGLYNEQFF. The CDR3, as DNA: TGTGCCAGCAGCGATACCCCTGGCGGACTTTACAATGAGCAGTTCTTC.

V and J are TRBV12-3 or TRBV12-4 and TRBJ2-1; possibly TRBD2 for D (5 bases). The V gene lost 3 bases and the J gene lost 13 bases, with 10 bases spanning the gap. This CDR3 contains 11 residues. CDR3 nucleotide sequence: TGTGCCAGCAGTTTTCGGGATTTTCAGTTCTTC. It specifies CASSFRDFQFF.

This chain links TRBV25-1 with TRBJ1-1; 9 bases are a match to TRBD1. The CDR3 length is 17 residues. Germline V gene lookup returns CDR1 MGHDK and CDR2 SYGVNS. With 6 bases clipped from V and 1 base from J, the junction kept 12 bases outside the gene matches. The CDR3 reads CASSSGQGLSGNTEAFF. The DNA of the CDR3 is TGTGCCAGCAGCAGCGGACAGGGGCTCTCAGGGAACACTGAAGCTTTCTTT.

This clone was seen a few times. V usage is TRBV3-1 (or the pseudogene TRBV3-2) and J usage is TRBJ1-1; 8 bases align to TRBD1. The CDR3 is 16 residues long. The V gene end was trimmed by 4 bases and the J gene end by 1 base; junction bases not matched to a gene: 8. Germline V gives CDR1 LGHDT, CDR2 YNNKEL (reference sequence). CDR3 loop: CASSRNPTGANTEAFF. The CDR3 DNA reads TGTGCCAGCAGCCGCAACCCGACAGGGGCGAACACTGAAGCTTTCTTT.

This clone came up once. The chain has TRBV12-3 or TRBV12-4 and TRBJ1-1, with D possibly being TRBD1 (5 bases). The CDR3 spans 13 residues. Trimming took off 5 bases at V and 9 bases at J, with 16 bases between the two ends. The CDR3 nucleotides read TGTGCCAGCAGTCCCCGGGGGAAGGAACAAGCTTTCTTT. The encoded protein is CASSPRGKEQAFF.

V is TRBV9 and J is TRBJ2-5, with D tentatively TRBD2 (6 bases). The CDR3 runs 17 residues. The germline V gene has CDR1 SGDLS and CDR2 YYNGEE. With 0 bases removed from V and 4 bases from J, the gap between germline ends came to 19 bases. CDR3 region: CASSVATSGASLETQYF. CDR3 coding DNA: TGTGCCAGCAGCGTAGCTACATCGGGAGCTAGCCTAGAGACCCAGTACTTC.

The chain carries TRBV5-1 and TRBJ1-4; tentative D call: TRBD1 (6 bases). Trimming removed 4 bases from V and 6 bases from J, with 16 bases in between. CDR1 and CDR2 from the germline V gene are SGHRS and YFSETQ. The CDR3 length is 15 residues. CDR3 sequence (DNA): TGCGCCAGCAGCGGAAGTGGGACAAACCATGAAAAACTGTTTTTT. Translating it yields CASSGSGTNHEKLFF.

This chain connects TRBV7-9 to TRBJ1-4; D gene uncertain. CDR3 length: 13 amino acids. V lost 8 bases and J 4 bases, leaving 11 bases between the germline ends. The germline V gene has CDR1 SEHNR and CDR2 FQNEAQ (reference sequence). CDR3 amino acids: CASGGYYNEKLFF. CDR3 DNA: TGTGCCAGCGGAGGGTATTATAATGAAAAACTGTTTTTT. Filled out from reference TRBV7-9 and TRBJ1-4, the complete variable domain reads DTGVSQNPRHKITKRGQNVTFRCDPISEHNRLYWYRQTLGQGPEFLTYFQNEAQLEKSRLLSDRFSAERPKGSFSTLEIQRTEQGDSAMYLCASGGYYNEKLFFGSGTQLSVL.

V usage is TRBV5-1 and J usage is TRBJ2-7; D might be TRBD2 (5 bases). The CDR3 totals 15 residues. V was cut by 5 bases and J by 0 bases, with 15 bases left in between. Germline-derived CDR1 and CDR2 are SGHRS and YFSETQ. CDR3 coding DNA: TGCGCCAGCAGTTCAGCGGCCCTGAGCTCCTACGAGCAGTACTTC. Its protein product is CASSSAALSSYEQYF.

The genes are TRBV19 and TRBJ2-1; TRBD1 might be the D (5 bases). The V and J ends lost 5 bases and 7 bases respectively, with 15 bases between them. Germline CDR1 LNHDA, CDR2 SQIVND (reference sequence). The CDR3 has 14 amino acids. DNA for the CDR3: TGTGCCAGTAGTCCCGGTGTAGGGGTGAATGAGCAGTTCTTC. Its protein is CASSPGVGVNEQFF.

The CDR3 region is CASSQDRASLTEQYF. Here the CDR3 DNA reads TGCGCCAGCAGCCAAGATAGAGCTAGTCTAACCGAGCAGTACTTC. This rearrangement joins TRBV4-1 to TRBJ2-7; no clear D. The CDR3 spans 15 residues. CDR1 and CDR2 (germline): MGHRA, YSYEKL. Trimming took 0 bases from V and 6 from J, leaving 15 bases between them.

The chain links TRBV29-1 to TRBJ1-1, with a weak D call TRBD1 (5 bases). Trimming shortened V by 4 bases and J by 7 bases, and 16 bases separated the two germline ends. The CDR3 runs 13 residues. Germline V CDR1 and CDR2: SQVTM, ANQGSEA. The DNA of the CDR3 is TGCAGCGTTGGAGGGACGGGGGGGGATGAAGCTTTCTTT. The encoded protein is CSVGGTGGDEAFF.

This chain uses TRBV18 with TRBJ1-2, with 7 bases that match TRBD1. The germline gives CDR1 KGHSH, CDR2 LQKENI. The CDR3 is 15 amino acids. Losses at the gene ends were 3 bases for V and 0 bases for J; bases not matched to a gene: 4. CDR3 coding DNA: TGTGCCAGCTCACCGACAGGGTCTACTAACTATGGCTACACCTTC. It encodes CASSPTGSTNYGYTF.